This T cell receptor (beta chain) was profiled in a study of blood T cell repertoires in COVID-19. With 4 bases clipped from V and 10 bases from J, the junction kept 6 bases outside the gene matches. This CDR3 region has 12 residues. Germline loops: CDR1 LGHDT, CDR2 YNNKEL (reference sequence). Original analysis: Cell counts per sample came from amplifying reference gene primers. The method was immunoSEQ multiplex PCR; TCRdb's version includes in-frame clones alone and lacks a portion of them. V, J and clone size derive from that table, while D and trimming were established from the DNA sequence. The repertoire holds approximately 150,000 clones, with 85% as singletons.

The chain uses TRBV3-1 (or the pseudogene TRBV3-2) and TRBJ1-1; 7 bases agree with TRBD1. The TCR comes from a woman older than 75 with COVID-19, enrolled during active disease. The material sequenced was peripheral blood. CDR3 DNA: TGTGCCAGCAGCCGAAGGGGGCACGCAGCTTTCTTT. This encodes CASSRRGHAAFF.